The present entry profiles one TCR beta chain with its context. The antigen is not known. This entry is derived from a study of shared clonotypes between healthy human individuals. Across the study: Each donor contributed plates that comprised three CD4 naive, three CD4 memory, two CD8 naive and one CD8 memory.

Findings of the study overall: At large depth, rarefaction still showed sorted-subset sequencing to be incomplete.

CD8 cells classed as naive were CD45RO-negative and positively selected for CCR7, excluding terminally differentiated effector memory CD45RA+ cells. The donor population consisted of healthy HIV-negative adults with no recent acute infections or vaccinations. Generated by immunoSEQ multiplex PCR, the TCRdb table keeps only in-frame clones and is missing some. Among a few million clones, roughly 95% were seen once, and the ten largest hold about 1.7%. Trimming stripped 7 bases from V and 3 bases from J, with 11 bases between. In germline, CDR1 is MNHNY, CDR2 SVGAGI (reference sequence). The CDR3 covers 13 residues.

This chain connects TRBV6-6 to TRBJ2-3, with no clear D. What was sequenced was naive CD8+ T cells from PBMCs. This receptor was taken from a man aged 18-30 years in good health. Some clones in this sample may be carry-over from other donors' samples. CDR3 sequence reads: CASIRVITDTQYF. The CDR3, as DNA: TGTGCCAGCATTAGGGTAATTACAGATACGCAGTATTTT.